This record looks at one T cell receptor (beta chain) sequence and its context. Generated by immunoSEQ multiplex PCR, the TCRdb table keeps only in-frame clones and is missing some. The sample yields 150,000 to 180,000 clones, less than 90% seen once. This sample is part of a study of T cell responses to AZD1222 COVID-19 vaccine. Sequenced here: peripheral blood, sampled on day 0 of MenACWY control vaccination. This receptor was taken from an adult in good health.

CDR3 loop: CASSFRADNSPLHF. Written as DNA, the CDR3 is TGCGCCAGCAGTTTTAGGGCGGACAATTCACCCCTCCACTTT. The V call is TRBV5-1, the J call TRBJ1-6, with D hard to call. The CDR3 is 14 amino acids. V was pared by 5 bases and J by 7 bases, with 13 bases between. Germline lookup yields CDR1 SGHRS and CDR2 YFSETQ.